These 6 T cell receptor beta chains were all obtained from the same sample, sequenced in a study of breast tumors, draining lymph nodes, adjacent tissues. TCRdb used MiXCR to reprocess the multiplex PCR reads, holding one entry per CDR3 protein. Of a few hundred thousand distinct CDR3 sequences in the sample, less than 45% are singletons; the top ten hold about 3.3%. Samples came from axillary lymph nodes draining the breast cancer. Specimen: axillary lymph node tissue. Source of these receptors: a female donor with breast cancer. Some clones in this sample may be carry-over from other donors' samples.

There are many counts of this clonotype. The rearrangement links TRBV19 to TRBJ2-2; TRBD2 might be the D (6 bases). Looked up from germline, CDR1 is LNHDA and CDR2 is SQIVND (reference sequence). V was cut by 6 bases and J by 3 bases, with 8 bases left in between. The CDR3 has 13 amino acids. Here the CDR3 DNA reads TGTGCCAGTAGCGGCGGGGACACCGGGGAGCTGTTTTTT. Encoded protein: CASSGGDTGELFF.

This clonotype occurred a few times. The chain recombines TRBV12-3 or TRBV12-4 with TRBJ1-3; D is undetermined. The CDR3 runs to 12 residues. V lost 4 bases to trimming and J lost 8 bases, with 9 bases between them. This CDR3 reads CASSCGGDTIYF. As DNA, the CDR3 is TGTGCCAGCAGTTGCGGTGGGGACACCATATATTTT.

This clonotype was counted between two and nine times. The rearrangement joins TRBV3-1 to TRBJ2-7; 8 positions match TRBD2. Germline V lookup: CDR1 LGHDT, CDR2 YNNKEL (reference sequence). The V and J ends lost 4 bases and 1 base, in that order; junction bases with no gene match: 6. The CDR3 spans 15 residues. The CDR3 is CASSLLSGTSYEQYF. CDR3 coding DNA: TGTGCCAGCAGCCTCCTTAGCGGGACTTCCTACGAGCAGTACTTC.

This clonotype was seen once. A much more abundant neighbour one base away suggests this may be a read error. This chain links TRBV20-1 with TRBJ2-1; TRBD2 matches at 8 bases. The ends lost 1 base at V and 6 bases at J; junction bases unmatched: 5. The CDR3 is 14 amino acids. CDR1 and CDR2 (germline): DFQATT, SNEGSKA (reference sequence). The CDR3 loop is CSARVSGICNEQFF. The CDR3 bases are TGCAGTGCTAGAGTTAGCGGGATTTGCAATGAGCAGTTCTTC.

This clonotype came up many times. This chain links TRBV3-1 with TRBJ1-2; D unresolved. V was cut by 1 base and J by 4 bases, with 7 bases left in between. The CDR3 covers 13 residues. Germline V lookup: CDR1 LGHDT, CDR2 YNNKEL (reference sequence). CDR3 bases: TGTGCCAGCAGCCAAGGGTCACGCTATGGCTACACCTTC. Translation gives CASSQGSRYGYTF.

This clonotype was detected ten times or more. The chain couples TRBV7-2 to TRBJ2-7; D gene unclear. V was trimmed by 2 bases and J by 6 bases, leaving 5 bases between them. The CDR3 runs 11 residues. The V gene's germline CDR1 is SGHTA and CDR2 FQGNSA. The CDR3 is CASSLWGEQYF. CDR3 bases: TGTGCCAGCAGCTTATGGGGCGAGCAGTACTTC.